This paragraph reports one T cell receptor (beta chain). The data stem from a study of PD-1 blockade in classical Hodgkin lymphoma. The assay was immunoSEQ multiplex PCR, and TCRdb's table has in-frame clones only and misses some. The sample contains roughly 100,000 clones, about nine tenths of which appear only once. Time point of the sample: cycle 4 day 1 (C4D1), after less than 7 weeks of nivolumab. Patients all relapsed after autologous stem cell transplantation, and there was variation in brentuximab vedotin exposure. This CDR3 contains 15 residues. Germline V gene lookup returns CDR1 MGHRA and CDR2 YSYEKL. V lost 0 bases and J 3 bases, leaving 9 bases between the germline ends.

This clonotype originated in a human donor with classical Hodgkin lymphoma. The material sequenced was peripheral blood mononuclear cells (PBMCs), taken before the fourth cycle of nivolumab. V usage is TRBV4-1 and J usage is TRBJ1-5; D is ambiguous. The CDR3 loop is CASSQDQQYNQPQHF. CDR3 nucleotide sequence: TGCGCCAGCAGCCAAGATCAACAGTACAATCAGCCCCAGCATTTT.